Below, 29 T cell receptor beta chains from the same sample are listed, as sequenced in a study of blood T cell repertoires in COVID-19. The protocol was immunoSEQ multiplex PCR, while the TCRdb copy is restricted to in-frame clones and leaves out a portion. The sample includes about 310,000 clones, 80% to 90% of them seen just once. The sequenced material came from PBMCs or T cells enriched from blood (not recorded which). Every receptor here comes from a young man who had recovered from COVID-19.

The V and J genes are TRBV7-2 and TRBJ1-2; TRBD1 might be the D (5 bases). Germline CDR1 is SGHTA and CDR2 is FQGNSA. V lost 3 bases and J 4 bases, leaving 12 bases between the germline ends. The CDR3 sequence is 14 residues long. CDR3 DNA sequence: TGTGCCAGCAGCTTCGGGACGGGGGTCTATGGCTACACCTTC. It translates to CASSFGTGVYGYTF.

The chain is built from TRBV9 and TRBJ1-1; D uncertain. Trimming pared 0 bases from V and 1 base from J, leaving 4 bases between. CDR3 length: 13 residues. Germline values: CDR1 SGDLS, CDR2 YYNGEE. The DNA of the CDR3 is TGTGCCAGCAGCGTAGTCTGGAACACTGAAGCTTTCTTT. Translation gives CASSVVWNTEAFF.

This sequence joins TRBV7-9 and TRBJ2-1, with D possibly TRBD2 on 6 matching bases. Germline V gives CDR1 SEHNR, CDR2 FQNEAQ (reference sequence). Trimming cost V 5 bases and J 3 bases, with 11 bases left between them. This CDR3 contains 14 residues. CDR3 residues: CASSPWDFYNEQFF. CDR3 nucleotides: TGTGCCAGCAGCCCCTGGGACTTCTACAATGAGCAGTTCTTC.

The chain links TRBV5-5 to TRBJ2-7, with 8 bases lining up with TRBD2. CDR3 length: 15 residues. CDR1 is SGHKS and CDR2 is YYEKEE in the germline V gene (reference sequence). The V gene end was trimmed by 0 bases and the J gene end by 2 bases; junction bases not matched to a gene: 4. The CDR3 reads CASSLGLATTYEQYF. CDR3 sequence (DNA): TGTGCCAGCAGCTTGGGACTAGCGACCACCTACGAGCAGTACTTC.

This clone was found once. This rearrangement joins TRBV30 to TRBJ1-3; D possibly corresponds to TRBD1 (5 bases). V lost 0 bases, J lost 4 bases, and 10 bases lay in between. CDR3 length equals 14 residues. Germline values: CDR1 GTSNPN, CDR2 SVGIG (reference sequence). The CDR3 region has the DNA TGTGCCTGGAGTGTCTGGGGGGGAGGAAACACCATATATTTT. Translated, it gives CAWSVWGGGNTIYF.

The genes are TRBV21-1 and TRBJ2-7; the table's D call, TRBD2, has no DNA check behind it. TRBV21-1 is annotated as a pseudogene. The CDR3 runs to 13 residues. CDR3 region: CASSKDAGYEQYF. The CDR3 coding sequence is TGTGCCAGCAGCAAAGATGCGGGCTACGAGCAGTACTTC.

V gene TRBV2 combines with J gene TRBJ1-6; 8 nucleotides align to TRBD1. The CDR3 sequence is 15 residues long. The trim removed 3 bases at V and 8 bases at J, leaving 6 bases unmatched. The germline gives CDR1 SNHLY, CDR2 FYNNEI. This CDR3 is CASSDVGTGYSPLHF. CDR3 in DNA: TGTGCCAGCAGTGACGTTGGGACAGGATATTCACCCCTCCACTTT.

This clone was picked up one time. CDR3 region: CAWSPQGAEGYTF. The CDR3 DNA reads TGTGCCTGGAGTCCACAGGGGGCAGAAGGCTACACCTTC. The V call is TRBV30, the J call TRBJ1-2; TRBD1 aligns across 9 bases. V lost 2 bases, J lost 8 bases, and 6 bases stayed unmatched. This CDR3 comprises 13 residues. Germline CDR1 is GTSNPN and CDR2 is SVGIG (reference sequence). The complete variable domain, with remaining parts taken from reference TRBV30 and TRBJ1-2, reads SQTIHQWPATLVQPVGSPLSLECTVEGTSNPNLYWYRQAAGRGLQLLFYSVGIGQISSEVPQNLSASRPQDRQFILSSKKLLLSDSGFYLCAWSPQGAEGYTFGSGTRLTVV.

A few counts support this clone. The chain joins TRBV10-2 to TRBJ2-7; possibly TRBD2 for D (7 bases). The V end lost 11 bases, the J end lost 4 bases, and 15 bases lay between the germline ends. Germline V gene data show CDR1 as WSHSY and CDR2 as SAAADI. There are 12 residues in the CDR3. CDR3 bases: TGCGCCCTCAGGGGAGCGGGGTACGAGCAGTACTTC. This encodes CALRGAGYEQYF.

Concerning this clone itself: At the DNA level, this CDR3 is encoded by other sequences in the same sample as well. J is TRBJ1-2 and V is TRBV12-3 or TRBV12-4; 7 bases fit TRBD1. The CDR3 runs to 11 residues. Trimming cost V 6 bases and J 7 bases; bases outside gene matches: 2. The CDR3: CASSTGVGYTF. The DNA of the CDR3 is TGTGCCAGCAGCACAGGGGTTGGCTACACCTTC.

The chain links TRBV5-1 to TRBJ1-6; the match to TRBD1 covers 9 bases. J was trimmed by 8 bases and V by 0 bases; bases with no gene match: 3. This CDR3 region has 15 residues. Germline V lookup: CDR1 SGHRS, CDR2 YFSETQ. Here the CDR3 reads CASSLVGQGDSPLHF. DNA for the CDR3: TGCGCCAGCAGCTTGGTGGGACAGGGTGATTCACCCCTCCACTTT.

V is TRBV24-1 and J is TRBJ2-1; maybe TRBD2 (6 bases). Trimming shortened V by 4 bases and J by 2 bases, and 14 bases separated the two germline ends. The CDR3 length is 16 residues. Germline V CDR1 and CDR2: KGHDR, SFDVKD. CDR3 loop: CATSDALGGAYNEQFF. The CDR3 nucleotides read TGTGCCACCAGTGACGCATTGGGGGGTGCCTACAATGAGCAGTTCTTC.

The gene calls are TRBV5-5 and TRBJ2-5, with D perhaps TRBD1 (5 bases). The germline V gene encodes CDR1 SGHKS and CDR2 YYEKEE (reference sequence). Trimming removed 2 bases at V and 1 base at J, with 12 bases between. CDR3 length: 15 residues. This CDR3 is CASSLSTGRQETQYF. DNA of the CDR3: TGTGCCAGCAGCTTATCTACAGGCCGCCAAGAGACCCAGTACTTC.

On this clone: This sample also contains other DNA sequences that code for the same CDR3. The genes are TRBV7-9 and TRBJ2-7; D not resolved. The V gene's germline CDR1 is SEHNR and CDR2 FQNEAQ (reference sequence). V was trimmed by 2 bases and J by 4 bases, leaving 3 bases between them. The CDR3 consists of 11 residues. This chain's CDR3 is CASSLSYEQYF. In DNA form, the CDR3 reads TGTGCCAGCAGCTTATCTTACGAGCAGTACTTC.

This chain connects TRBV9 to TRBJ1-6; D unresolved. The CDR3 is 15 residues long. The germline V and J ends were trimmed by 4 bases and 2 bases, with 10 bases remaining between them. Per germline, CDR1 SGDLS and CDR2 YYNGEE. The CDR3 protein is CASSREGTYNSPLHF. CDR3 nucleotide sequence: TGTGCCAGCAGCCGGGAGGGAACCTATAATTCACCCCTCCACTTT.

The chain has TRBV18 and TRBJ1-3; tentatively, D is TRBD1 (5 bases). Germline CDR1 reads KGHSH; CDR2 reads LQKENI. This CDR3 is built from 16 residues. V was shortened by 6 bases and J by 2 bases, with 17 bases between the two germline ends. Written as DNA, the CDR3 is TGTGCCAGCTCGCCCACAGGCCCGACCCCTGGAAACACCATATATTTT. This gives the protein CASSPTGPTPGNTIYF.

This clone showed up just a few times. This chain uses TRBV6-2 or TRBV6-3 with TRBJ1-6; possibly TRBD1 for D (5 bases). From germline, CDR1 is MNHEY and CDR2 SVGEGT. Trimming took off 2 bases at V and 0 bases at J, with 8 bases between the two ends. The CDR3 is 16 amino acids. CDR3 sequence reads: CASSYGGSSYNSPLHF. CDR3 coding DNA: TGTGCCAGCAGTTACGGGGGGAGCTCCTATAATTCACCCCTCCACTTT.

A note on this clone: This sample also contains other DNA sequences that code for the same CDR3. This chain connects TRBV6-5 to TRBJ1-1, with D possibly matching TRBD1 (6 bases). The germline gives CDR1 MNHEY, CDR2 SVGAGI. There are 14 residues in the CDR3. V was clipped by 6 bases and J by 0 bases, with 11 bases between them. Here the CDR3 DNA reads TGTGCCAGCAGCTTAGGACAGTTGAACACTGAAGCTTTCTTT. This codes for CASSLGQLNTEAFF.

The chain's CDR3 is CASSITGGDSPLHF. The CDR3 coding sequence is TGTGCCAGCAGCATCACAGGGGGGGATTCACCCCTCCACTTT. V gene TRBV14 combines with J gene TRBJ1-6, with 8 bases identical to TRBD1. V lost 5 bases and J lost 8; bases outside the gene matches: 5. In germline, CDR1 is SGHDN, CDR2 FVKESK. The CDR3 loop spans 14 amino acids.

The CDR3 reads CAWRTGGEYGYTF. The CDR3 DNA follows: TGTGCCTGGAGGACAGGGGGGGAGTATGGCTACACCTTC. This chain uses TRBV30 with TRBJ1-2; 9 bases fit TRBD1. The CDR3 spans 13 residues. Unmatched junction bases numbered 4, after V lost 3 bases and J lost 5 bases. CDR1 GTSNPN and CDR2 SVGIG come from the germline V gene (reference sequence).

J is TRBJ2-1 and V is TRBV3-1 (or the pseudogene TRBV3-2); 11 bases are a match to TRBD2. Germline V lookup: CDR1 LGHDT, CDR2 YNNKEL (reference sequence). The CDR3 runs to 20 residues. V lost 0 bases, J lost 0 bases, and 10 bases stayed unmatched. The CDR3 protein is CASSQDGASGGPSSYNEQFF. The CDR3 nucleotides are TGTGCCAGCAGCCAAGATGGGGCTAGCGGGGGGCCTAGCTCCTACAATGAGCAGTTCTTC.

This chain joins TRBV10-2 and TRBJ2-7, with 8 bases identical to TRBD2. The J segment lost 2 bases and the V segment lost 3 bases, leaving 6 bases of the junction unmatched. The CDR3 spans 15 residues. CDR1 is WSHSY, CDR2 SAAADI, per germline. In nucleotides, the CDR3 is TGCGCCAGCAGTGACCCGACTAGCGCTACCTACGAGCAGTACTTC. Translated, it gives CASSDPTSATYEQYF.

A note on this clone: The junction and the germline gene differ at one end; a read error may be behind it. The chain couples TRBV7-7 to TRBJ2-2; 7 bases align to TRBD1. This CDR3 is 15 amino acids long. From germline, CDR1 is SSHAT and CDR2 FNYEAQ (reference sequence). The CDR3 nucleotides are TGTGCTAGCAGCTGGGACAGCCTGAACACCGGGGAGCTGTTTTTT. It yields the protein CASSWDSLNTGELFF.

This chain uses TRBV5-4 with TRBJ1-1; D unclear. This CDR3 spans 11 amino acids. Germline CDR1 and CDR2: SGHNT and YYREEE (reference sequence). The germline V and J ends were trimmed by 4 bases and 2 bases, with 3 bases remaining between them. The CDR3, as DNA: TGTGCCAGCAGCCTTAACACTGAAGCTTTCTTT. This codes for CASSLNTEAFF.

For the CDR3, the DNA is TGTGCCAGCAGTGATCCCGGACAACCAAATGAAAAACTGTTTTTT. As protein: CASSDPGQPNEKLFF. The chain links TRBV25-1 to TRBJ1-4, with D possibly matching TRBD1 (5 bases). This CDR3 has 15 residues. V was cut by 3 bases and J by 5 bases, with 13 bases left in between. CDR1 is MGHDK and CDR2 is SYGVNS in the germline V gene.

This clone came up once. The CDR3: CASSLDGANYGYTF. CDR3 coding DNA: TGTGCCAGCAGCTTAGACGGTGCTAACTATGGCTACACCTTC. The chain combines TRBV7-9 with TRBJ1-2; D call uncertain. The germline gives CDR1 SEHNR, CDR2 FQNEAQ (reference sequence). The CDR3 loop spans 14 amino acids. The germline V and J ends were trimmed by 1 base and 0 bases, with 6 bases remaining between them.

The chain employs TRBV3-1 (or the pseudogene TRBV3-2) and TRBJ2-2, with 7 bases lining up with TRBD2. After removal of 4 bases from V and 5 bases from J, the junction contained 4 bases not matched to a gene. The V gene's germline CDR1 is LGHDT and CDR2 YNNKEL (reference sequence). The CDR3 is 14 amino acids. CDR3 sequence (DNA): TGTGCCAGCAGCCCTAGCGGAGGAACCGGGGAGCTGTTTTTT. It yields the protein CASSPSGGTGELFF.

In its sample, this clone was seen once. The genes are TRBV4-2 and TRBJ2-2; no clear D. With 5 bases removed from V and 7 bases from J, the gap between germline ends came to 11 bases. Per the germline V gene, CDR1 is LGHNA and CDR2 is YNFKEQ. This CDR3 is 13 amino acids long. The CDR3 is CASSTKENGELFF. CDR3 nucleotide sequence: TGTGCCAGCAGCACAAAGGAGAACGGGGAGCTGTTTTTT.

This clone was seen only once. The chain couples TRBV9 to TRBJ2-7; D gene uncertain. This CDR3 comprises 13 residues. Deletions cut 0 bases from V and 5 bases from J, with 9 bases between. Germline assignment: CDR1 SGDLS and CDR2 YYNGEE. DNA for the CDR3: TGTGCCAGCAGCGTAGGTCCGTCGGACGAGCAGTACTTC. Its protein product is CASSVGPSDEQYF.